This TCR beta chain was captured by sequencing in a study of T cells in Graves' hyperthyroidism and ophthalmopathy. Findings and caveats of the study: Progression to ophthalmopathy was predicted a median of approximately seven months early. Classification by a 13 V-J model distinguished ophthalmopathy from stable hyperthyroidism. Researchers found most expanded thyroid clonotypes above 0.001 in blood as well.

Comment on this clonotype: Its antigen is undetermined.

Germline V lookup: CDR1 ENHRY, CDR2 SYGVKD. Losses at the gene ends were 6 bases for V and 4 bases for J; bases not matched to a gene: 6. The CDR3 runs to 15 residues. Amplification of TCR beta CDR3 regions used RNA as the template. The TCR CDR3 first-round RT-PCR relied on the HTBI primer set. MiXCR, run by TCRdb on the multiplex PCR reads, gives a single entry per CDR3 protein. Of about 570,000 distinct CDR3 sequences in the sample, about 43% were seen once. Pregnant or lactating patients were excluded, as were those with uncontrolled infection or other autoimmune disease. The gene calls are TRBV10-3 and TRBJ1-5, with TRBD1 matching over 10 bases. This sequence originates from an adult woman with Graves' disease, either hyperthyroidism or ophthalmopathy (not recorded which). The source material was peripheral blood or thyroid tissue (not recorded which). In DNA, the CDR3 is TGTGCCATCAGGCGGACAGGGGGTTGGAATCAGCCCCAGCATTTT. It codes for CAIRRTGGWNQPQHF.